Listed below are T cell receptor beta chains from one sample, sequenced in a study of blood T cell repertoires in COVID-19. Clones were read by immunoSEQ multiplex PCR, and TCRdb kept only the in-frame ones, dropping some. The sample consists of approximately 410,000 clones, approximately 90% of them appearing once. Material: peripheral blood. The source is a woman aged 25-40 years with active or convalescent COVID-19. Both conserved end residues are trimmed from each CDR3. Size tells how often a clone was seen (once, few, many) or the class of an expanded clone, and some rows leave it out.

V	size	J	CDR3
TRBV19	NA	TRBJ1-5	ASSILEYSNQPQH
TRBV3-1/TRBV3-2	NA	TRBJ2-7	ASSQGLSFAGEQY
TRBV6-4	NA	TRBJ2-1	ASSDGGLAGGGEQF
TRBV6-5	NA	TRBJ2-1	ARGRGEGYNEQF
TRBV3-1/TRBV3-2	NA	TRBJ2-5	ASSPLRAGQETQY
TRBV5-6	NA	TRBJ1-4	ASSFTRTGREEKLF
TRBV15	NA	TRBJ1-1	ATSKMTGGTEAF
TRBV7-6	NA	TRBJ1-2	ASSLGVAGALGYT
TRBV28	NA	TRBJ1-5	ARPQVS
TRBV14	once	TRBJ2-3	ASSPPGLAGGADTQY
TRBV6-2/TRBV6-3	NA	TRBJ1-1	ASSYGRGLTEAF
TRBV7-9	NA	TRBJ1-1	ASSLTRRNTEAF
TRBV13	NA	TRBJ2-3	ASSPRGTDTQY
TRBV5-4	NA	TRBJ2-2	ASSSTSGRAEGELF
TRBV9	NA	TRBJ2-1	ASTQVAGVGEQF
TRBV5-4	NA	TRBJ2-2	ASSLGFRTGNTGELF
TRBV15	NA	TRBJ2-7	ATSRGDRGIPYEQY
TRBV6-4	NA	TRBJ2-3	ASRETGGTTDTQY
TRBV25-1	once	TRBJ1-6	ASSRGQGASPLH
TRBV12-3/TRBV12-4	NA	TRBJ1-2	ASSQTGFYGYT
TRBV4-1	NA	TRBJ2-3	ASSQSRGMDNTDTQY
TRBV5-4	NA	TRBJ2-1	ASTPSPYSQHNEQF
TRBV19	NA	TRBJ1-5	AIVGGAYSNQPQH
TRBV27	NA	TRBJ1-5	ASSPQPGTGNQPQH
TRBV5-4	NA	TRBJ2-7	ASRSGEFSYEQY
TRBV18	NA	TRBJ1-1	ASSATGITEAF
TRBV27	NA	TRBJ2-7	ASARLAGGPHEQY
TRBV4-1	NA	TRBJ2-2	ASSLKDPGLAGGNTGELF
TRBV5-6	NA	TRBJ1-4	ASSLQGTSSEKLF
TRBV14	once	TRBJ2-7	ASSPRGQGRPHEQY
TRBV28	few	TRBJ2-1	ASSSTRRDREKLYAYNEQF
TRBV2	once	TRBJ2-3	ASSISGTSTDTQY
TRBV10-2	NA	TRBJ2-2	ASSELSAGKTGELF
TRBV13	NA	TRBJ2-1	ASKSSGSGGWQF
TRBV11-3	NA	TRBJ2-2	ASSSGLRLAGELF
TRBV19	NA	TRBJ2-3	ASSTIADRVDTQY
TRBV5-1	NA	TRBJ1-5	ASSPGGISNQPQH
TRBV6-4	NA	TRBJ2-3	ASSDWPSGSTDTQY
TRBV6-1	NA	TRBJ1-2	ASSETGGYT
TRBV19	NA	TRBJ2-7	ASSLRESTYEQY
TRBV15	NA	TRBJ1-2	ATSRGDRGFVNYGYT
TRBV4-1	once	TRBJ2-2	ASSFAVATQPNTGELF
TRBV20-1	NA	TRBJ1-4	SAPEGEKLF
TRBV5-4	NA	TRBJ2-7	ASSPSAGFYEQY
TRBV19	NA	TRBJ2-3	ASSHRKPNSGVGADTQY
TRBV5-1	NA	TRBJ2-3	ASSLGQASGRTDTQY
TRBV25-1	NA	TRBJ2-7	ASSSPAYEQY
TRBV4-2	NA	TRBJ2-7	ASSQDSGQTPPYEQY
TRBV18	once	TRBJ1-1	ASSPPMTGGAEAF
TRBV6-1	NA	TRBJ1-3	ASSEPTRNTIY
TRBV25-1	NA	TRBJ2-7	ASRDPSGSFHEQY
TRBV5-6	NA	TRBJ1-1	ASSFMDRQNTEAF
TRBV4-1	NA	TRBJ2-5	ASSNPGMAETQY
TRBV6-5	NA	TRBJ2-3	ASSYGAKGTDTQY
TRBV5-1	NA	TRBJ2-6	ASSVEHHSGANVLT
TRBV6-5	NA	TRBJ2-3	ASSPAGGPRDTQY
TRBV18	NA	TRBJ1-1	ASSPSGPMNTEAF
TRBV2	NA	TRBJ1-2	ASSESISRGNYGYT
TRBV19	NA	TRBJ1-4	ASRRLQGANEKLF
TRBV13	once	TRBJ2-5	ASRVAGLAASGAPGETQY